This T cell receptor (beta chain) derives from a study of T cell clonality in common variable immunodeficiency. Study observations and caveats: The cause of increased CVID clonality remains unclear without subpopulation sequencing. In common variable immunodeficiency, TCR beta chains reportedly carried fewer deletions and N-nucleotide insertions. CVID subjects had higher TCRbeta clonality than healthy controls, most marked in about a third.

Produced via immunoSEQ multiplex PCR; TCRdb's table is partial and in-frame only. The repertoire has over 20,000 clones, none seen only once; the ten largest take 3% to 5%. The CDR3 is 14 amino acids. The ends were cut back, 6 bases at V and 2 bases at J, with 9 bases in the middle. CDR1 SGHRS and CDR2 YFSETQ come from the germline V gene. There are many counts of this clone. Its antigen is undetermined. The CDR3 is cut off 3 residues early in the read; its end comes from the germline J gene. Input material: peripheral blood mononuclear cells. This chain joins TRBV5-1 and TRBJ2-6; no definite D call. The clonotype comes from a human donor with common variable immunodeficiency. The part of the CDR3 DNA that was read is TGCGCCAGCAAAGGTAATCCTGGGGCCAACGTC. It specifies CASKGNPGANV. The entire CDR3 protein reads CASKGNPGANVLTF.